The 21 T cell receptor beta chains below all came from one sample that was sequenced in a study of post-analysis software for immune sequencing data. These receptors have no identified antigens. Unique-molecular-identifier-tagged TCR beta cDNA libraries were used. MiXCR was run by TCRdb on the PCR reads, yielding one entry per CDR3 protein. This sample carries about 430,000 distinct CDR3 sequences, about 40% of them seen once, and the ten largest clones take approximately 7.6%. Study conclusions and caveats: Higher frequency in patients than in controls was seen for about 5 TRBV segments, with TRBV5-6, TRBV5-1 and TRBV20-1 among them.

The sample comprised blood. These receptors all stem from a girl aged 2 to 10 with multiple sclerosis.

The chain employs TRBV5-1 and TRBJ2-3, with TRBD2 matching over 7 bases. Looked up from germline, CDR1 is SGHRS and CDR2 is YFSETQ. The CDR3 has 14 residues. With 2 bases clipped from V and 9 bases from J, the junction kept 9 bases outside the gene matches. This chain's CDR3 is CASSLAGPKYTQYF. As DNA, the CDR3 is TGCGCCAGCAGCTTAGCGGGGCCGAAGTACACGCAGTATTTT.

The chain has TRBV4-3 and TRBJ2-7; 9 positions match TRBD1. CDR1 and CDR2 (germline): LGHNA, YSLEER. J lost 3 bases, V lost 2 bases, and 5 bases had no gene match. The CDR3 totals 15 residues. Written as DNA, the CDR3 is TGCGCCAGCAGCCAACAAACAGGGGGCCTCTACGAGCAGTACTTC. Its protein is CASSQQTGGLYEQYF.

The chain combines TRBV20-1 with TRBJ2-1, with 11 bases identical to TRBD2. The germline V gene has CDR1 DFQATT and CDR2 SNEGSKA (reference sequence). Losses at the gene ends were 5 bases for V and 2 bases for J; bases not matched to a gene: 2. CDR3 length: 14 amino acids. The CDR3 coding sequence is TGCAGTGCTTATAGCGGGGGGGCCTACAATGAGCAGTTCTTC. As protein: CSAYSGGAYNEQFF.

This clonotype has just a few counts. The chain has TRBV7-2 and TRBJ2-7, with D maybe TRBD2 (6 bases). CDR3 size: 14 residues. Trimming took off 3 bases at V and 0 bases at J, with 9 bases between the two ends. Per germline, CDR1 SGHTA and CDR2 FQGNSA. CDR3 loop: CASSFSTSSYEQYF. The CDR3 coding sequence is TGTGCCAGCAGCTTCTCGACTAGCTCCTACGAGCAGTACTTC.

The sample holds a few counts of this clonotype. The J gene is TRBJ1-1, the V gene TRBV6-5, with D possibly TRBD1 on 5 matching bases. Germline V gene lookup returns CDR1 MNHEY and CDR2 SVGAGI. The CDR3 covers 15 residues. The V and J ends lost 2 bases and 0 bases respectively, with 10 bases between them. CDR3 nucleotide sequence: TGTGCCAGCAGTTACATGGGGGTGATGAACACTGAAGCTTTCTTT. It yields the protein CASSYMGVMNTEAFF.

The chain carries TRBV5-1 and TRBJ1-1; D unclear. Germline lookup yields CDR1 SGHRS and CDR2 YFSETQ. This CDR3 has 11 residues. The V end lost 0 bases, the J end lost 9 bases, and 6 bases lay between the germline ends. CDR3 bases: TGCGCCAGCAGCTTGGACAGTCAAGCTTTCTTT. Translated: CASSLDSQAFF.

The V gene is TRBV20-1, the J gene TRBJ2-5; D may be TRBD2 (6 bases). The DNA matches TRBJ2-7 better at its end, which makes the J call doubtful. The CDR3 sequence is 15 residues long. Germline V CDR1 and CDR2: DFQATT, SNEGSKA (reference sequence). The CDR3 loop is CSAAPRMRDAYEQYF. The CDR3 DNA reads as TGCAGTGCCGCTCCCCGCATGCGGGATGCCTACGAGCAGTACTTC.

This sequence joins TRBV5-1 and TRBJ2-5; 12 bases align to TRBD2. The CDR3 spans 16 residues. The ends lost 4 bases at V and 1 base at J; junction bases unmatched: 5. Germline V CDR1 and CDR2: SGHRS, YFSETQ. Here the CDR3 DNA reads TGCGCCAGCAGCAAAACTAGCGGGGGGTCCCAAGAGACCCAGTACTTC. This codes for CASSKTSGGSQETQYF.

This clonotype was found many times. V is TRBV12-3 or TRBV12-4 and J is TRBJ2-1; 8 bases are shared with TRBD1. V gave up 5 bases and J gave up 6 bases; unmatched junction bases: 9. The CDR3 has 15 amino acids. The CDR3 DNA follows: TGTGCCAGCAGTCGTACTCTACAGGGGGGCAATGAGCAGTTCTTC. This codes for CASSRTLQGGNEQFF.

This clonotype was seen once. CDR3 DNA sequence: TGCGCCAGCACCCGACTAGCGGGAGATGCAGATACGCAGTATTTT. Translating it yields CASTRLAGDADTQYF. The rearrangement links TRBV5-1 to TRBJ2-3; 12 bases are a match to TRBD2. This CDR3 region has 15 residues. The V segment lost 6 bases and the J segment 4 bases; nucleotides outside the gene matches: 6. Per germline, CDR1 SGHRS and CDR2 YFSETQ. Together with reference TRBV5-1 and TRBJ2-3, the CDR3 gives the full variable domain: KAGVTQTPRYLIKTRGQQVTLSCSPISGHRSVSWYQQTPGQGLQFLFEYFSETQRNKGNFPGRFSGRQFSNSRSEMNVSTLELGDSALYLCASTRLAGDADTQYFGPGTRLTVL.

CDR3 coding DNA: TGTGCCAGAAGCTTGACCAAGGGGGCGGTCACAGATACGCAGTATTTT. Protein sequence: CARSLTKGAVTDTQYF. The genes are TRBV5-3 and TRBJ2-3, with 7 bases matching TRBD1. TRBV5-3 is an ORF; its function is uncertain. The length of the CDR3 is 16 residues. Trimming took 1 base from V and 2 from J; bases not matched to a gene: 7.

The chain employs TRBV20-1 and TRBJ2-7; 9 positions match TRBD1. V lost 4 bases to trimming and J lost 3 bases; unmatched junction nucleotides: 7. Germline assignment: CDR1 DFQATT and CDR2 SNEGSKA (reference sequence). The CDR3 consists of 14 residues. CDR3 DNA sequence: TGCAGTGCTATATCCGGGACAGGGTACTACGAGCAGTACTTC. Residues: CSAISGTGYYEQYF.

This clonotype showed up just a few times. This chain joins TRBV27 and TRBJ2-7; D remains unclear. Germline CDR1 reads MNHEY; CDR2 reads SMNVEV (reference sequence). The ends were cut back, 2 bases at V and 3 bases at J, with 8 bases in the middle. The CDR3 is made up of 13 amino acids. In nucleotides, the CDR3 is TGTGCCAGCAGTTTAGCGTGGGACTACGAGCAGTACTTC. It is translated as CASSLAWDYEQYF.

V usage is TRBV14 and J usage is TRBJ2-7; 9 bases fit TRBD1. Germline V gene sequence: CDR1 SGHDN, CDR2 FVKESK. This CDR3 has 13 amino acids. The J segment lost 8 bases and the V segment lost 1 base, leaving 3 bases of the junction unmatched. The CDR3 nucleotides are TGTGCCAGCAGCCAAGCCGGACAGGGGAAGCAGTACTTC. Amino acid sequence: CASSQAGQGKQYF.

V is TRBV25-1 and J is TRBJ2-7; no definite D call. The CDR3 sequence is 16 residues long. With 2 bases removed from V and 7 bases from J, the gap between germline ends came to 21 bases. Looked up from germline, CDR1 is MGHDK and CDR2 is SYGVNS. The CDR3 sequence: CASSELQTSTYNEQYF. The CDR3 nucleotides read TGTGCCAGCAGTGAACTACAGACATCTACCTACAATGAGCAGTACTTC.

The chain uses TRBV6-5 and TRBJ2-1; 7 nucleotides agree with TRBD1. Germline-derived CDR1 and CDR2 are MNHEY and SVGAGI. This CDR3 has 16 amino acids. The trim removed 5 bases at V and 0 bases at J, leaving 7 bases unmatched. The CDR3, as DNA: TGTGCCAGCAGTAGTCGACAGGGTGGCTCCTACAATGAGCAGTTCTTC. Its protein is CASSSRQGGSYNEQFF.

This clonotype occurred a few times. V usage is TRBV7-2 and J usage is TRBJ2-7; 10 positions match TRBD2. This CDR3 region has 17 residues. Trimming cost V 5 bases and J 0 bases; bases outside gene matches: 10. Germline V gene lookup returns CDR1 SGHTA and CDR2 FQGNSA. CDR3 nucleotide sequence: TGTGCCAGCAGCCCCTCCGCGGGACTAGCGTACTCCTACGAGCAGTACTTC. Its protein is CASSPSAGLAYSYEQYF.

V and J are TRBV6-1 and TRBJ1-5, with D possibly being TRBD1 (5 bases). V lost 6 bases and J lost 7, with 22 bases in between. The germline V gene has CDR1 MNHNS and CDR2 SASEGT. The CDR3 is made up of 16 amino acids. CDR3 sequence (DNA): TGTGCCAGCAGGAGGGGCGGCGGGGTCGGGAGCCAGCCCCAGCATTTT. Translated: CASRRGGGVGSQPQHF.

This rearrangement joins TRBV7-9 to TRBJ1-1; 9 bases line up with TRBD1. With V trimmed by 3 bases and J by 1 base, 9 bases remained unmatched. Germline-derived CDR1 and CDR2 are SEHNR and FQNEAQ (reference sequence). CDR3 length: 17 amino acids. The CDR3 DNA reads as TGTGCCAGCAGCTTCCCGGGACAGGGAGCCCGGAACACTGAAGCTTTCTTT. Translation gives CASSFPGQGARNTEAFF.

The chain has TRBV12-5 and TRBJ2-1; 10 bases align to TRBD2. Losses at the gene ends were 0 bases for V and 0 bases for J; bases not matched to a gene: 8. This CDR3 is built from 19 residues. Germline V gene data show CDR1 as LGHNT and CDR2 as FRNRAP. The DNA for the CDR3 is TGTGCTAGTGGTTTGGTATGGACTAGCGGATCCCTCTCCTACAATGAGCAGTTCTTC. Its translation is CASGLVWTSGSLSYNEQFF.

This clonotype has a handful of counts. The chain combines TRBV29-1 with TRBJ1-2; D might be TRBD1 (6 bases). CDR1 and CDR2 (germline): SQVTM, ANQGSEA. The CDR3 consists of 11 residues. The ends were cut back, 5 bases at V and 8 bases at J, with 12 bases in the middle. This CDR3 is CSVNRVNGYTF. The DNA of the CDR3 is TGCAGCGTTAACAGGGTGAACGGCTACACCTTC.